The sequence of this T cell receptor beta chain was determined in a study of blood T cell repertoires in COVID-19. For the study at large: From the United States, Italy and Spain came samples of acute and convalescent COVID-19. T cells, B-cell-depleted T cells, or PBMCs supplied cDNA or gDNA.

CDR1 is SGHRS and CDR2 is YFSETQ in the germline V gene. CDR3 length: 14 residues. J was trimmed by 7 bases and V by 2 bases; bases with no gene match: 8. Original processing notes: Amplification of reference gene primers provided the estimated nucleated cell counts. Sequenced by immunoSEQ multiplex PCR; TCRdb stores in-frame clones only, minus some. For V, J and clone size, that table is used; D and trimming come from the DNA. The repertoire holds 75,000 to 90,000 clones, with more than 80% as singletons. This TCR was recovered from a woman in her 70s with acute or convalescent COVID-19. Sequencing was carried out using peripheral blood. The chain uses TRBV5-1 and TRBJ1-1, with 7 nucleotides matching TRBD1. The CDR3 is CASSFTGERGEAFF. The CDR3 bases are TGCGCCAGCAGCTTTACAGGGGAAAGGGGTGAAGCTTTCTTT.